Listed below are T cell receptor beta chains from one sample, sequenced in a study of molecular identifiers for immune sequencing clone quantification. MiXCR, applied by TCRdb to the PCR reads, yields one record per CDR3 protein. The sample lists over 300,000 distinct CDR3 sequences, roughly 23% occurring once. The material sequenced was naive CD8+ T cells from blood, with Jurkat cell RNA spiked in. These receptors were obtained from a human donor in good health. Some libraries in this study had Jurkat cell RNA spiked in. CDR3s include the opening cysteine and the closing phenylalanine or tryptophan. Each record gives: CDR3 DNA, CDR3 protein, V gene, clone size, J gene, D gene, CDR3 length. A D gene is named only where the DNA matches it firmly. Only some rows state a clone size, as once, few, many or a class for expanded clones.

CDR3nt: TGTGCCAGCAGGGACAGTCGGTGGGGACTAGCGGGAGTCTCCGGGGAGCTGTTTTTT; CDR3aa: CASRDSRWGLAGVSGELFF; v_gene: TRBV6-1; abundance: few; j_gene: TRBJ2-2; d_gene: TRBD2; len: 19
CDR3nt: TGCAGTGCTCCCGTAGGAGCGGGGGGGCCGGTCACAGATACGCAGTATTTT; CDR3aa: CSAPVGAGGPVTDTQYF; v_gene: TRBV20-1; abundance: many; j_gene: TRBJ2-3; d_gene: TRBD2; len: 17
CDR3nt: TGTGCTAGTGGTTTGGAGATGAGGTTGGGTGGATATACAGAGACCCAGTACTTC; CDR3aa: CASGLEMRLGGYTETQYF; v_gene: TRBV12-5; abundance: many; j_gene: TRBJ2-5; d_gene: NA; len: 18
CDR3nt: TGTGCCAGCAGCTTTCAGGAGCGATCAGGGGCCAACGTCCTGACTTTC; CDR3aa: CASSFQERSGANVLTF; v_gene: TRBV7-3; abundance: few; j_gene: TRBJ2-6; d_gene: NA; len: 16
CDR3nt: TGCGCCAGCAGTGACCCACTCAAGGCCAACGTCCTGACTTTC; CDR3aa: CASSDPLKANVLTF; v_gene: TRBV10-1; abundance: NA; j_gene: TRBJ2-6; d_gene: NA; len: 14
CDR3nt: TGTGCCAGCAGCAGCGGCGGGGCCGCCGAGCAGTACTTC; CDR3aa: CASSSGGAAEQYF; v_gene: TRBV3-1; abundance: few; j_gene: TRBJ2-7; d_gene: NA; len: 13
CDR3nt: TGCGCCAGCAGCCAAGTTGAGGATCAGCCCCAGCATTTT; CDR3aa: CASSQVEDQPQHF; v_gene: TRBV4-1; abundance: few; j_gene: TRBJ1-5; d_gene: NA; len: 13
CDR3nt: TGCGCCAGCAGCCAAGAGGGGGGGGCCATGAACACTGAAGCTTTCTTT; CDR3aa: CASSQEGGAMNTEAFF; v_gene: TRBV4-3; abundance: many; j_gene: TRBJ1-1; d_gene: NA; len: 16
CDR3nt: TGTGCCAGCAGTTCCGACCCCATTCATCGAGTTAGCGGGAGGGGCAATGAGCAGTTCTTC; CDR3aa: CASSSDPIHRVSGRGNEQFF; v_gene: TRBV28; abundance: few; j_gene: TRBJ2-1; d_gene: TRBD2; len: 20
CDR3nt: TGCGCCAGCGGAGGGGACACGTACTACGAGCAGTACTTC; CDR3aa: CASGGDTYYEQYF; v_gene: TRBV5-1; abundance: NA; j_gene: TRBJ2-7; d_gene: NA; len: 13
CDR3nt: TGCGCCAGCAGCTCCCTTGGGGGGGAGTCATGGTACGAGCAGTACTTC; CDR3aa: CASSSLGGESWYEQYF; v_gene: TRBV5-1; abundance: many; j_gene: TRBJ2-7; d_gene: TRBD2; len: 16
CDR3nt: TGCAGTGCCGGGTTGGACGGGCGGATCTACGAGCAGTACTTC; CDR3aa: CSAGLDGRIYEQYF; v_gene: TRBV20-1; abundance: many; j_gene: TRBJ2-7; d_gene: NA; len: 14
CDR3nt: TGTGCCAGTAGTATGGACAGGGCCTACGAGCAGTACTTC; CDR3aa: CASSMDRAYEQYF; v_gene: TRBV19; abundance: NA; j_gene: TRBJ2-7; d_gene: TRBD1; len: 13
CDR3nt: TGTGCCAGCAGCTTAGTGGGTCGAGCGGGAGGGAAAGAGACCCAGTACTTC; CDR3aa: CASSLVGRAGGKETQYF; v_gene: TRBV7-9; abundance: NA; j_gene: TRBJ2-5; d_gene: TRBD2; len: 17
CDR3nt: TGTGCCAGCAGTGACACAGGGGTCATAGTCTACGAGCAGTACTTC; CDR3aa: CASSDTGVIVYEQYF; v_gene: TRBV2; abundance: many; j_gene: TRBJ2-7; d_gene: TRBD1; len: 15
CDR3nt: TGCAGCGTCGTCCTTTCAGGGCCTGAGCAGTTCTTC; CDR3aa: CSVVLSGPEQFF; v_gene: TRBV29-1; abundance: many; j_gene: TRBJ2-1; d_gene: NA; len: 12
CDR3nt: TGTGCCAGCAGATCGTACCGCGGTAGCGGAAACACCATATATTTT; CDR3aa: CASRSYRGSGNTIYF; v_gene: TRBV12-3/TRBV12-4; abundance: few; j_gene: TRBJ1-3; d_gene: NA; len: 15
CDR3nt: TGTGCCAGCACCACAATAGGACAGGTACCAAGCCCCCAGCATTTT; CDR3aa: CASTTIGQVPSPQHF; v_gene: TRBV12-3/TRBV12-4; abundance: NA; j_gene: TRBJ1-5; d_gene: TRBD1; len: 15
CDR3nt: TGTGCCAGCAGCCAAACCACAGGGCTACTCTACGAGCAGTACTTC; CDR3aa: CASSQTTGLLYEQYF; v_gene: TRBV7-9; abundance: NA; j_gene: TRBJ2-7; d_gene: NA; len: 15
CDR3nt: TGCAGTGCTAGAGAGGAGGGCGGCACTGAAGCTTTCTTT; CDR3aa: CSAREEGGTEAFF; v_gene: TRBV20-1; abundance: many; j_gene: TRBJ1-1; d_gene: NA; len: 13
CDR3nt: TGTGCCAGCAGTTTTATCCCCGGGACAGCCTACGAGCAGTACTTC; CDR3aa: CASSFIPGTAYEQYF; v_gene: TRBV12-3/TRBV12-4; abundance: NA; j_gene: TRBJ2-7; d_gene: TRBD1; len: 15
CDR3nt: TGTGCCAGTAGTCCCAACCCTGCCTACGAGCAGTACTTC; CDR3aa: CASSPNPAYEQYF; v_gene: TRBV19; abundance: many; j_gene: TRBJ2-7; d_gene: NA; len: 13
CDR3nt: TGTGCCAGCAGCCCTGCCAGGATACAAGAGACCCAGAACTTC; CDR3aa: CASSPARIQETQNF; v_gene: TRBV13; abundance: NA; j_gene: TRBJ2-5; d_gene: NA; len: 14
CDR3nt: TGCGCCGGAAGGGACAGGGGCGTCGCGATCTCCTACGAGCAGTACTTC; CDR3aa: CAGRDRGVAISYEQYF; v_gene: TRBV5-1; abundance: few; j_gene: TRBJ2-7; d_gene: TRBD1; len: 16
CDR3nt: TGTGCCAGCAGTTTCCCTAACACCGGGGAGCTGTTTTTT; CDR3aa: CASSFPNTGELFF; v_gene: TRBV27; abundance: few; j_gene: TRBJ2-2; d_gene: NA; len: 13
CDR3nt: TGTGCCAGCAGCTCCATAGCGGGGGGGCTCCCAGATACGCAGTATTTT; CDR3aa: CASSSIAGGLPDTQYF; v_gene: TRBV5-4; abundance: many; j_gene: TRBJ2-3; d_gene: TRBD2; len: 16
CDR3nt: TGCAGCGTTGTAGCAGATTTGGGGGATAAAGTGGGGTTCTTC; CDR3aa: CSVVADLGDKVGFF; v_gene: TRBV29-1; abundance: few; j_gene: TRBJ2-1; d_gene: NA; len: 14
CDR3nt: TGTGCCAGCGAGTCGTGGGGGGCAAGCACAGATACGCAGTATTTT; CDR3aa: CASESWGASTDTQYF; v_gene: TRBV5-3; abundance: NA; j_gene: TRBJ2-3; d_gene: NA; len: 15
CDR3nt: TGTGCCAGCAGCTCCTACCCCCGGGACAGGGCCTACGAGCAGTACTTC; CDR3aa: CASSSYPRDRAYEQYF; v_gene: TRBV11-2; abundance: NA; j_gene: TRBJ2-7; d_gene: TRBD1; len: 16
CDR3nt: TGTGCCAGCAGTTTGGGCGGGGGCCTTCCCTACGAGCAGTACTTC; CDR3aa: CASSLGGGLPYEQYF; v_gene: TRBV27; abundance: few; j_gene: TRBJ2-7; d_gene: NA; len: 15
CDR3nt: TGTGCCAGCAGTCGTCCCGGGACTAGCAGGAGCACAGATACGCAGTATTTT; CDR3aa: CASSRPGTSRSTDTQYF; v_gene: TRBV6-2/TRBV6-3; abundance: many; j_gene: TRBJ2-3; d_gene: TRBD2; len: 17
CDR3nt: TGTGCCAGCAGTCACTATAGCGGGGGGGCACCCGATACGCAGTATTTT; CDR3aa: CASSHYSGGAPDTQYF; v_gene: TRBV12-3/TRBV12-4; abundance: many; j_gene: TRBJ2-3; d_gene: TRBD2; len: 16
CDR3nt: TGTGCCAGCAGTTCCCACCGACAGGGGGAAAGCTATGGCTACACCTTC; CDR3aa: CASSSHRQGESYGYTF; v_gene: TRBV12-3/TRBV12-4; abundance: NA; j_gene: TRBJ1-2; d_gene: TRBD1; len: 16
CDR3nt: TGTGCCAGCAGCTTAGCAGGGGAGGGGGAGACCCAGTACTTC; CDR3aa: CASSLAGEGETQYF; v_gene: TRBV7-9; abundance: many; j_gene: TRBJ2-5; d_gene: TRBD2; len: 14
CDR3nt: TGCAGTGCTTCAGACCCAGATTTTGATGACTCCTACAATGAGCAGTTCTTC; CDR3aa: CSASDPDFDDSYNEQFF; v_gene: TRBV20-1; abundance: few; j_gene: TRBJ2-1; d_gene: NA; len: 17
CDR3nt: TGTGCCACCAGGCCTCCCTACACAGATACGCAGTATTTT; CDR3aa: CATRPPYTDTQYF; v_gene: TRBV24-1; abundance: few; j_gene: TRBJ2-3; d_gene: NA; len: 13